A single sample gave rise to the 8 T cell receptor beta chains below, sequenced in a study of molecular identifiers for immune sequencing clone quantification. Using its own MiXCR run on the PCR reads, TCRdb lists one record per CDR3 protein. Of nearly 650,000 distinct CDR3 sequences in the sample, around 25% were seen once. The sample consisted of naive CD8+ T cells from blood, with Jurkat cell RNA spiked in. This sample's subset: FACS-sorted CD8+CD4-CCR7+CD45RA+ naive T cells. The source is a human donor in good health. Some libraries in this study had Jurkat cell RNA spiked in.

This clonotype was picked up many times. The rearrangement joins TRBV13 to TRBJ1-4; D is ambiguous. The germline V and J ends were trimmed by 3 bases and 8 bases, with 13 bases remaining between them. Looked up from germline, CDR1 is PRHDT and CDR2 is FYEKMQ (reference sequence). The CDR3 totals 14 residues. This CDR3 reads CASSFSVGREKLFF. The CDR3 DNA is TGTGCCAGCAGCTTTTCGGTAGGGCGAGAAAAACTGTTTTTT.

A word on this clonotype: A clone one base away is much larger, so this may be a read error. The CDR3 region has the DNA TGTGCCACCAGTGGGACTAGCGGGGCCACAGGTACGCAGTATTTT. It is translated as CATSGTSGATGTQYF. The V call is TRBV24-1, the J call TRBJ2-3; 12 nucleotides line up with TRBD2. Germline V lookup: CDR1 KGHDR, CDR2 SFDVKD. The CDR3 has 15 amino acids.

Ten or more counts support this clonotype. The chain links TRBV29-1 to TRBJ2-3; 16 nucleotides line up with TRBD2. This CDR3 comprises 17 residues. Looked up from germline, CDR1 is SQVTM and CDR2 is ANQGSEA. V dropped 5 bases and J dropped 3; count of bases not matched to a gene: 8. The CDR3 loop reads CSVYPGTSGRVTDTQYF. The CDR3, as DNA: TGCAGCGTTTATCCCGGGACTAGCGGGAGGGTTACAGATACGCAGTATTTT.

In its sample, this clonotype was seen a few times. This chain uses TRBV3-1 with TRBJ2-3, with 7 bases identical to TRBD2. The V gene end was trimmed by 3 bases and the J gene end by 1 base; junction bases not matched to a gene: 13. The V gene's germline CDR1 is LGHDT and CDR2 YNNKEL (reference sequence). This CDR3 contains 18 residues. This CDR3 is CASSHTWVAGVGTDTQYF. The CDR3, as DNA: TGTGCCAGCAGCCACACCTGGGTCGCGGGAGTAGGCACAGATACGCAGTATTTT.

This clonotype has a count of ten or more. The V gene is TRBV7-2, the J gene TRBJ1-1; a weak D match, TRBD1 (5 bases). Trimming left V 1 base short and J 4 bases short, with 10 bases between. The CDR3 is 14 amino acids. Germline loops: CDR1 SGHTA, CDR2 FQGNSA. Here the CDR3 reads CASSLDAGVTEAFF. CDR3 sequence (DNA): TGTGCCAGCAGCTTAGATGCGGGGGTCACTGAAGCTTTCTTT.

Notes on this clonotype: A much larger clone differs by one base, so this may be a read error. V is TRBV5-1 and J is TRBJ2-7; D is undetermined. The germline V gene encodes CDR1 SGHRS and CDR2 YFSETQ. This CDR3 is 13 amino acids long. CDR3 sequence (DNA): TGCACCAGCAGCCTTCACACGGGCTACGAGCAGTACTTC. It is translated as CTSSLHTGYEQYF.

Comments on this clonotype: Being one base from a much bigger clone, this may be a read error. CDR3 sequence reads: CATGVFGGRMNEQLF. The CDR3 DNA is TGTGCCACCGGAGTTTTTGGCGGGAGGATGAATGAGCAGCTCTTC. The chain couples TRBV24-1 to TRBJ2-1; 8 bases are shared with TRBD2. The germline CDR1 and CDR2 sequences are KGHDR and SFDVKD. The CDR3 is 15 residues long.

In its sample, this clonotype was seen many times. The chain recombines TRBV4-1 with TRBJ2-1; 11 bases map to TRBD1. The CDR3 spans 15 residues. Germline V lookup: CDR1 MGHRA, CDR2 YSYEKL. J lost 7 bases, V lost 3 bases, and 5 bases had no gene match. The CDR3 coding sequence is TGCGCCAGCAGCCAGGGACAGGGGGTAGCGAATGAGCAGTTCTTC. Translated: CASSQGQGVANEQFF.